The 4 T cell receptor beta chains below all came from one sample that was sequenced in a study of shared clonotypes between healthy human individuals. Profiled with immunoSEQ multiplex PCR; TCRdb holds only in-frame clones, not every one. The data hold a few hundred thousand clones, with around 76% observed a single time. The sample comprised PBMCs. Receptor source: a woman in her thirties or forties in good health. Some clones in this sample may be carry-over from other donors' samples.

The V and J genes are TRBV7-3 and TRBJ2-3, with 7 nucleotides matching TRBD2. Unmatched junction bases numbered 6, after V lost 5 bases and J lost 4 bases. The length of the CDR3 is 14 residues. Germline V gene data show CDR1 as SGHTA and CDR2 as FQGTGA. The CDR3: CASSIGTIPDTQYF. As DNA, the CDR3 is TGTGCCAGCAGCATCGGGACTATACCAGATACGCAGTATTTT. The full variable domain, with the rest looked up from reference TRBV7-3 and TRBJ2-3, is GAGVSQTPSNKVTEKGKYVELRCDPISGHTALYWYRQSLGQGPEFLIYFQGTGAADDSGLPNDRFFAVRPEGSVSTLKIQRTERGDSAVYLCASSIGTIPDTQYFGPGTRLTVL.

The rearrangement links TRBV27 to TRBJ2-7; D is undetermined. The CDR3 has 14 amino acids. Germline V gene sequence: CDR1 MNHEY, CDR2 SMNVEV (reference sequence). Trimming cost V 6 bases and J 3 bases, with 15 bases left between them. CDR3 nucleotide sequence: TGTGCCAGCAGATCCCTCGGCAGGAGCTACGAGCAGTACTTC. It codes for CASRSLGRSYEQYF.

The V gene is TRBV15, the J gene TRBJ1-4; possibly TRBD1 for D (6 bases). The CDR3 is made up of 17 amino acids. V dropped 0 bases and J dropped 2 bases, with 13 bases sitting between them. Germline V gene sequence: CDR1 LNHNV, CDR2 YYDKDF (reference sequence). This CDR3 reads CATSRESLGATNEKLFF. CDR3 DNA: TGTGCCACCAGCAGAGAGTCGCTGGGGGCCACTAATGAAAAACTGTTTTTT.

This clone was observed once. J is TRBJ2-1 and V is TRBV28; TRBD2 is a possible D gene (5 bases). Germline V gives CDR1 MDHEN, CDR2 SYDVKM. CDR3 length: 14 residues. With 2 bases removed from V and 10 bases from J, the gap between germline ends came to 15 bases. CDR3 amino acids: CASSLIPWSSEQFF. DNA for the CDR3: TGTGCCAGCAGTTTAATCCCTTGGTCTAGCGAGCAGTTCTTC.